These T cell receptor beta chains were read from a single sample in a study of shared clonotypes between healthy human individuals. TCRdb's table, derived via immunoSEQ multiplex PCR, lists solely in-frame clones and lacks some. Of more than 500,000 clones listed, about 96% are singletons. Source material: naive CD4+ T cells sorted from blood. The receptors originated from a woman aged 25 to 39 in good health. CDR3s include the opening cysteine and the closing phenylalanine or tryptophan. Each record gives: J gene, D gene, V gene, clone size, CDR3 protein, CDR3 DNA. D genes are given only for firm matches. The size entry is marked missing in some rows and otherwise reads once, few, many or a size class.

j_call: TRBJ2-3
d_call: TRBD2
v_call: TRBV18
clone_size: .
cdr3_aa: CASSPRTSGLTDTQYF
cdr3_nt: TGTGCCAGCTCACCCCGGACTAGCGGGTTGACAGATACGCAGTATTTT

j_call: TRBJ2-7
d_call: .
v_call: TRBV18
clone_size: few
cdr3_aa: CASSPPGRAGPHEQYF
cdr3_nt: TGTGCCAGCTCACCACCGGGACGGGCAGGGCCCCACGAGCAGTACTTC

j_call: TRBJ1-2
d_call: .
v_call: TRBV6-5
clone_size: .
cdr3_aa: CASSYVRGFGGYTF
cdr3_nt: TGTGCCAGCAGTTACGTACGAGGGTTTGGCGGCTACACCTTC

j_call: TRBJ2-7
d_call: TRBD2
v_call: TRBV5-1
clone_size: .
cdr3_aa: CASSSGTLAGVSEQYF
cdr3_nt: TGCGCCAGCAGCTCGGGAACTCTAGCGGGAGTTTCCGAGCAGTACTTC

j_call: TRBJ2-3
d_call: .
v_call: TRBV29-1
clone_size: .
cdr3_aa: CSGQLSIQRGDTQYF
cdr3_nt: TGCAGCGGCCAATTGTCCATTCAAAGGGGAGATACGCAGTATTTT

j_call: TRBJ2-7
d_call: TRBD1
v_call: TRBV4-2
clone_size: .
cdr3_aa: CASSHGTGVVYEQYF
cdr3_nt: TGTGCCAGCAGCCACGGGACAGGGGTGGTCTACGAGCAGTACTTC

j_call: TRBJ1-1
d_call: .
v_call: TRBV29-1
clone_size: .
cdr3_aa: CSGQNTEAFF
cdr3_nt: TGCAGCGGACAGAACACTGAAGCTTTCTTT

j_call: TRBJ2-5
d_call: .
v_call: TRBV2
clone_size: .
cdr3_aa: CASSPTHFGETQYF
cdr3_nt: TGTGCCAGCAGTCCCACACATTTCGGAGAGACCCAGTACTTC

j_call: TRBJ2-7
d_call: TRBD2
v_call: TRBV7-8
clone_size: once
cdr3_aa: CASSLGLAGREQYF
cdr3_nt: TGTGCCAGCAGCCTGGGACTAGCGGGACGGGAGCAGTACTTC

j_call: TRBJ2-5
d_call: .
v_call: TRBV6-5
clone_size: .
cdr3_aa: CASRTLVGETQYF
cdr3_nt: TGTGCCAGCAGAACACTAGTCGGCGAGACCCAGTACTTC

j_call: TRBJ1-1
d_call: .
v_call: TRBV5-6
clone_size: .
cdr3_aa: CASTLLARTEAFF
cdr3_nt: TGTGCCAGCACCTTATTGGCTCGGACTGAAGCTTTCTTT

j_call: TRBJ2-2
d_call: TRBD1
v_call: TRBV19
clone_size: .
cdr3_aa: CASSIGRDRVAGELFF
cdr3_nt: TGTGCCAGTAGTATAGGAAGGGACAGGGTAGCCGGGGAGCTGTTTTTT

j_call: TRBJ1-1
d_call: .
v_call: TRBV19
clone_size: once
cdr3_aa: CASSITRTEAFF
cdr3_nt: TGTGCCAGTAGTATCACTCGGACTGAAGCTTTCTTT

j_call: TRBJ1-2
d_call: .
v_call: TRBV27
clone_size: .
cdr3_aa: CASSPSSSGGYTF
cdr3_nt: TGTGCCAGCAGTCCCTCAAGTTCGGGCGGCTACACCTTC

j_call: TRBJ2-6
d_call: .
v_call: TRBV2
clone_size: .
cdr3_aa: CASEPFGANVLTF
cdr3_nt: TGTGCCAGCGAACCCTTTGGGGCCAACGTCCTGACTTTC

j_call: TRBJ2-2
d_call: TRBD2
v_call: TRBV5-4
clone_size: .
cdr3_aa: CASSFVTSVAGELFF
cdr3_nt: TGTGCCAGCAGCTTTGTAACTAGCGTCGCCGGGGAGCTGTTTTTT

j_call: TRBJ1-2
d_call: .
v_call: TRBV7-9
clone_size: .
cdr3_aa: CASSLDFNYGYTF
cdr3_nt: TGTGCCAGCAGCTTAGACTTTAACTATGGCTACACCTTC